This TCR beta chain was sequenced in a study of shared clonotypes between healthy human individuals. Study-wide findings and caveats: Sharing across a few donors was seen in roughly 5% of naive CD4 clonotypes. The study's rarefaction showed incomplete sorted-subset sequencing despite large depth.

This clone was seen once. As yet, its antigen is unknown. Recent acute infections and vaccinations were absent in the healthy HIV-negative adult donors. Memory CD4+ cells were the fraction left after CD45RA+ naive selection. Sequenced by immunoSEQ multiplex PCR; TCRdb stores in-frame clones only, minus some. In the table there are 2 million to 2.5 million clones, about 92% of which are singletons. Germline CDR1 and CDR2: MNHNY and SVGAGI (reference sequence). The ends were cut back, 6 bases at V and 4 bases at J, with 13 bases in the middle. The CDR3 runs 13 residues. The V call is TRBV6-6, the J call TRBJ2-7; D could derive from TRBD1 or TRBD2 (5 bases each). This TCR was sampled from a man aged 18 to 30 in good health. Some clones in this sample may be carry-over from other donors' samples. Sample: naive CD4+ T cells from PBMCs. Described subset: CD45RA+ positively selected. CDR3 sequence reads: CASRLRDAYEQYF. Written as DNA, the CDR3 is TGTGCCAGCAGGCTACGGGACGCGTACGAGCAGTACTTC.